This T cell receptor (beta chain) is drawn from a study of T cells in Graves' hyperthyroidism and ophthalmopathy. Whole-study findings and limits: Ophthalmopathy and stable hyperthyroidism were told apart by a 13 V-J model.

This clonotype occurred many times. The antigen remains unidentified. The V end lost 2 bases, the J end lost 2 bases, and 9 bases lay between the germline ends. There are 14 residues in the CDR3. The germline V gene has CDR1 MDHEN and CDR2 SYDVKM. In patients aged 18 to 65, hyperthyroidism was newly diagnosed, with duration under 2 months. TCR beta CDR3 region amplification was performed from RNA transcripts. RT-PCR in the first round (using the HTBI primer set) targeted the TCR CDR3. In TCRdb, the multiplex PCR reads were re-called with MiXCR into one record per CDR3 protein. The data show approximately 700,000 distinct CDR3 sequences, about 15% seen once.

The clonotype originates from a man aged 18 to 29 with Graves' hyperthyroidism. V is TRBV28 and J is TRBJ2-5; D unclear. The sequencing input was blood. Here the CDR3 reads CASSLGLGQETQYF. The DNA for the CDR3 is TGTGCCAGCAGTTTAGGGTTAGGGCAAGAGACCCAGTACTTC.